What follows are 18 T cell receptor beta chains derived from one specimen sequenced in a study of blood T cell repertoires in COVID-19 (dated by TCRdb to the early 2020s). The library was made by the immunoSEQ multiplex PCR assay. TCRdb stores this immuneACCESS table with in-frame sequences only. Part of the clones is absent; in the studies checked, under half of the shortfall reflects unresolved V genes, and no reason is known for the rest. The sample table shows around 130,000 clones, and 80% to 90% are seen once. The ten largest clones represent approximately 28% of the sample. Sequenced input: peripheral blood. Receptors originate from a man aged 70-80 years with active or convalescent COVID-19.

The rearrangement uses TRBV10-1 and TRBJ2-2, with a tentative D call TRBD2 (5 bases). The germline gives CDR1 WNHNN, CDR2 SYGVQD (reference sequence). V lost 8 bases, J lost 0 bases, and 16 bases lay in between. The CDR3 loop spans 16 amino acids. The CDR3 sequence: CASGRADGTNTGELFF. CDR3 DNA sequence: TGCGCCAGCGGCAGAGCGGACGGAACGAACACCGGGGAGCTGTTTTTT.

The CDR3 bases are TGTGCCAGCAGTCTCCTCGGACAGGGGAACACTGAAGCTTTCTTT. Amino acids: CASSLLGQGNTEAFF. The V and J genes are TRBV27 and TRBJ1-1, with TRBD1 matching 8 bases. Germline values: CDR1 MNHEY, CDR2 SMNVEV (reference sequence). CDR3 length: 15 residues. The junction had 6 bases not matched to a gene; V was cut back by 5 bases and J by 1 base.

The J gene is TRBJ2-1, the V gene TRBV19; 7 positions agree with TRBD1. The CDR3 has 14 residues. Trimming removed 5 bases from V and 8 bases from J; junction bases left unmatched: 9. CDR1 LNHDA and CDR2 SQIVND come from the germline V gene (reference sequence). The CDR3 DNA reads TGTGCCAGTAGTCCAAAGGGGGCCGGGGATGAGCAGTTCTTC. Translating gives CASSPKGAGDEQFF.

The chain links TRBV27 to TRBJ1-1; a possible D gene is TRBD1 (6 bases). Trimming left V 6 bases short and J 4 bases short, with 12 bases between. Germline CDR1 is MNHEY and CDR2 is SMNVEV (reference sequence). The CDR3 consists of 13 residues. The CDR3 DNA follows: TGTGCCAGCAGGAAACAGGGTGGCACTGAAGCTTTCTTT. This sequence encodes CASRKQGGTEAFF.

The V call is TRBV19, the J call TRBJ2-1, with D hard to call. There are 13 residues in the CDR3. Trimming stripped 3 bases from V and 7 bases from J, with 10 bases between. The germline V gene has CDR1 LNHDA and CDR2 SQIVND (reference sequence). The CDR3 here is CASSIYRGNEQFF. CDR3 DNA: TGTGCCAGTAGTATTTACCGAGGTAATGAGCAGTTCTTC.

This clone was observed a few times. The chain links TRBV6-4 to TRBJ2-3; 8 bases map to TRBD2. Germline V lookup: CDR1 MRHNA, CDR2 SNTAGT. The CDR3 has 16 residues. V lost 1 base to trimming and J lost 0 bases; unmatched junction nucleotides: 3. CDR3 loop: CASSDLASGSTDTQYF. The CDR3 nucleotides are TGTGCCAGCAGTGACTTGGCTAGCGGGAGCACAGATACGCAGTATTTT.

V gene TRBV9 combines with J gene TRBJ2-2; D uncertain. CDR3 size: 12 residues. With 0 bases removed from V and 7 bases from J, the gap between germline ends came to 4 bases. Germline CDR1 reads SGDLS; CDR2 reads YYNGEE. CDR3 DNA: TGTGCCAGCAGCGTAGTAAACGGGGAGCTGTTTTTT. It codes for CASSVVNGELFF.

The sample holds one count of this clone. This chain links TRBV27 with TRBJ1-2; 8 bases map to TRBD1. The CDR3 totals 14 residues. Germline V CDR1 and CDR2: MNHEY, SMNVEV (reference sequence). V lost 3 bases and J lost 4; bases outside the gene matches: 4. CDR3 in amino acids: CASSFGQGTYGYTF. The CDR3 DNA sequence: TGTGCCAGCAGTTTCGGACAGGGCACCTATGGCTACACCTTC.

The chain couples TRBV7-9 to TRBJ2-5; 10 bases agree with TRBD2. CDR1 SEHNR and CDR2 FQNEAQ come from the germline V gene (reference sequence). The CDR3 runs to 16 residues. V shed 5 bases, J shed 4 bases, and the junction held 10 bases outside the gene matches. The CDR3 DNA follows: TGTGCCAGCAGCACTAAAGCGGGAGGGCCACGAGAGACCCAGTACTTC. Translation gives CASSTKAGGPRETQYF.

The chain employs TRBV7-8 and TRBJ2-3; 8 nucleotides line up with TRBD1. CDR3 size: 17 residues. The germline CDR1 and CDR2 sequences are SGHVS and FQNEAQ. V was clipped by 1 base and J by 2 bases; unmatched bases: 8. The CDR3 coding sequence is TGTGCCAGCAGCTTAGGGGCAGGGGGCTCCCCCACAGATACGCAGTATTTT. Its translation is CASSLGAGGSPTDTQYF.

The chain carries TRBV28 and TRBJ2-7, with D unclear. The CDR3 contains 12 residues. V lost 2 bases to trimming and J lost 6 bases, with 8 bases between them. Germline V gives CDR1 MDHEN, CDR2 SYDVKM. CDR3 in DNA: TGTGCCAGCAGTTTAAGAACAGCCGAGCAGTACTTC. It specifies CASSLRTAEQYF.

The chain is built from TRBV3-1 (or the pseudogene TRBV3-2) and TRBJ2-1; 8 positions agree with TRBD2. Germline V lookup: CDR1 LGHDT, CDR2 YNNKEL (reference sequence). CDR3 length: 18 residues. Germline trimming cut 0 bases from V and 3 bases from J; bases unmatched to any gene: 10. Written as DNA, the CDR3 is TGTGCCAGCAGCCAAGAGCCCAGCGGGAGTTTAGGCTACAATGAGCAGTTCTTC. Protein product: CASSQEPSGSLGYNEQFF.

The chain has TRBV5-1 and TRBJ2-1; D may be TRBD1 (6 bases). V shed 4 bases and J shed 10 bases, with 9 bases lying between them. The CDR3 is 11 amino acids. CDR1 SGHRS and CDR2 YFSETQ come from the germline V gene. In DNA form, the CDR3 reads TGCGCCAGCAGCCCCGGGACAGAGCAGTTCTTC. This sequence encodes CASSPGTEQFF.

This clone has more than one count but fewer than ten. CDR3 bases: TGTGCCAGCAGTTTATATGGACAGAGGGGTTCACCCCTCCACTTT. This gives the protein CASSLYGQRGSPLHF. J is TRBJ1-6 and V is TRBV28, with a weak D call TRBD1 (6 bases). V was shortened by 1 base and J by 9 bases, with 13 bases between the two germline ends. From germline, CDR1 is MDHEN and CDR2 SYDVKM. CDR3 length: 15 residues.

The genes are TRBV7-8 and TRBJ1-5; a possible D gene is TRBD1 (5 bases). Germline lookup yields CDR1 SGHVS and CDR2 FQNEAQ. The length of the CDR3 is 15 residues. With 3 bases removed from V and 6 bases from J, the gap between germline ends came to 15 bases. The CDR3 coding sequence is TGTGCCAGCAGCTTCGCAGGGCCCAATAGTCAGCCCCAGCATTTT. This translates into CASSFAGPNSQPQHF.

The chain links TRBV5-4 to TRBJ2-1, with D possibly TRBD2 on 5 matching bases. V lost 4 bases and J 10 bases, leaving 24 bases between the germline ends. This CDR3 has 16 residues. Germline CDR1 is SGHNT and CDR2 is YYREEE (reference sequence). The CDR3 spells CASSKSLDSLTGEQFF. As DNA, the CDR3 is TGTGCCAGCAGCAAGTCACTAGACTCACTGACGGGGGAGCAGTTCTTC.

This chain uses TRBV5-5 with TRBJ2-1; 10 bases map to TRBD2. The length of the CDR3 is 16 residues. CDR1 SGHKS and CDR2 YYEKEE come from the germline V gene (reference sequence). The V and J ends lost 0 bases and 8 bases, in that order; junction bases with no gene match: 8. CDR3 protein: CASSLASGRAWDEQFF. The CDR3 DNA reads TGTGCCAGCAGCTTGGCAAGCGGGAGGGCTTGGGATGAGCAGTTCTTC.

The CDR3 here is CASSGTPLRTEAFF. As DNA, the CDR3 is TGTGCCAGCAGTGGGACACCTCTTAGGACTGAAGCTTTCTTT. The rearrangement links TRBV28 to TRBJ1-1; TRBD1 is a possible D gene (6 bases). Germline CDR1 MDHEN, CDR2 SYDVKM. V shed 5 bases and J shed 5 bases, with 15 bases lying between them. The CDR3 is made up of 14 amino acids.